The 29 T cell receptor beta chains presented below share a single source sample, sequenced in a study of T cell changes during pregnancy in multiple sclerosis (dated by TCRdb to the late 2010s). Preparation of the library involved the immunoSEQ multiplex PCR assay. What TCRdb holds here is the immuneACCESS table cut down to in-frame rearrangements. Part of the clones is not present; checked against another copy, under half of the missing clones reflect an unresolved V gene, and the others are unexplained. Across this sample there are some 64,000 clones, with 80% to 90% seen only once. Roughly 0.82% of the sample is taken by the ten largest. The source material was peripheral blood, sampled in the first trimester of pregnancy. The receptors here all came from a female donor in good health, enrolled as a control in a pregnancy study.

This chain connects TRBV6-5 to TRBJ2-7, with 11 bases aligning to TRBD2. The CDR3 is 15 amino acids. CDR1 is MNHEY and CDR2 is SVGAGI in the germline V gene. The J segment lost 3 bases and the V segment lost 5 bases, leaving 6 bases of the junction unmatched. In DNA form, the CDR3 reads TGTGCCAGCAGTCCTCTAGCGGGGGGAGACTACGAGCAGTACTTC. This codes for CASSPLAGGDYEQYF.

The chain joins TRBV7-9 to TRBJ2-1, with 9 bases matching TRBD2. From germline, CDR1 is SEHNR and CDR2 FQNEAQ (reference sequence). This CDR3 contains 18 residues. The trim removed 5 bases at V and 0 bases at J, leaving 11 bases unmatched. CDR3 sequence: CASSRASGGTSSYNEQFF. CDR3 coding DNA: TGTGCCAGCAGCCGGGCAAGCGGGGGGACGAGCTCCTACAATGAGCAGTTCTTC.

The chain employs TRBV19 and TRBJ1-5; 10 bases are shared with TRBD1. Germline CDR1 LNHDA, CDR2 SQIVND (reference sequence). Trimming cost V 7 bases and J 2 bases; bases outside gene matches: 14. The CDR3 has 18 residues. CDR3 nucleotides: TGTGCCAGTATTTCAGGGACAGGGGACCCCCAAGGCAATCAGCCCCAGCATTTT. Its protein product is CASISGTGDPQGNQPQHF.

V and J are TRBV11-2 and TRBJ2-5; tentative D call: TRBD2 (5 bases). The CDR3 is 14 amino acids. V gave up 5 bases and J gave up 4 bases, with 14 bases separating them. Germline CDR1 reads SGHAT; CDR2 reads FQNNGV. This chain's CDR3 is CASSLRAQGETQYF. The CDR3 nucleotides are TGTGCCAGCAGCCTGAGGGCCCAAGGAGAGACCCAGTACTTC.

J is TRBJ2-7 and V is TRBV11-1; D call uncertain. This CDR3 spans 14 amino acids. Germline V gene sequence: CDR1 SGHAT, CDR2 FQDESV (reference sequence). The ends were cut back, 10 bases at V and 4 bases at J, with 20 bases in the middle. CDR3: CATSEVPKEYEQYF. CDR3 coding DNA: TGTGCCACCTCCGAGGTCCCTAAGGAATACGAGCAGTACTTC.

This rearrangement joins TRBV6-5 to TRBJ1-1, with a tentative D call TRBD1 (6 bases). Between the trimmed V and J ends, which lost 8 bases and 1 base, there was a span of 8 bases. This CDR3 region has 12 residues. CDR1 is MNHEY, CDR2 SVGAGI, per germline. The CDR3: CASVRGNTEAFF. The CDR3 bases are TGTGCCAGCGTCAGGGGGAACACTGAAGCTTTCTTT.

The V gene is TRBV13, the J gene TRBJ2-5; perhaps TRBD1 as D (5 bases). Germline V gene sequence: CDR1 PRHDT, CDR2 FYEKMQ (reference sequence). The germline V and J ends were trimmed by 5 bases and 7 bases, with 11 bases remaining between them. CDR3 length equals 12 residues. The CDR3 spells CASSVPQGTQYF. Written as DNA, the CDR3 is TGTGCCAGCAGCGTCCCCCAGGGGACCCAGTACTTC.

V and J are TRBV4-2 and TRBJ1-1; the D is unclear. From germline, CDR1 is LGHNA and CDR2 YNFKEQ. This CDR3 region has 19 residues. V was trimmed by 0 bases and J by 1 base, leaving 21 bases between them. CDR3 sequence: CASSQDRAYSPLANTEAFF. The DNA of the CDR3 is TGTGCCAGCAGCCAAGATAGGGCCTACAGCCCCCTAGCGAACACTGAAGCTTTCTTT.

The CDR3 is CASSPTGDYGYTF. The CDR3, as DNA: TGTGCCAGCAGCCCCACAGGGGACTATGGCTACACCTTC. The chain couples TRBV9 to TRBJ1-2; 7 positions agree with TRBD1. J was trimmed by 3 bases and V by 4 bases; bases with no gene match: 3. This CDR3 has 13 residues. Per the germline V gene, CDR1 is SGDLS and CDR2 is YYNGEE.

The table lists this clone with a count of one. The chain couples TRBV13 to TRBJ2-7, with 11 bases matching TRBD2. The germline CDR1 and CDR2 sequences are PRHDT and FYEKMQ (reference sequence). V lost 5 bases and J lost 2; bases outside the gene matches: 5. The CDR3 consists of 15 residues. The CDR3 region is CASSEVAGGPYEQYF. CDR3 DNA: TGTGCCAGCAGCGAAGTAGCGGGGGGGCCCTACGAGCAGTACTTC.

The chain carries TRBV6-5 and TRBJ2-2, with D hard to call. The CDR3 contains 13 residues. The ends were cut back, 6 bases at V and 7 bases at J, with 12 bases in the middle. Germline lookup yields CDR1 MNHEY and CDR2 SVGAGI. DNA of the CDR3: TGTGCCAGCAGGAATAGTTTTGACGGGGAGCTGTTTTTT. Encoded protein: CASRNSFDGELFF.

This sequence joins TRBV5-4 and TRBJ1-6; maybe TRBD1 (5 bases). V was shortened by 0 bases and J by 5 bases, with 12 bases between the two germline ends. The germline gives CDR1 SGHNT, CDR2 YYREEE (reference sequence). The CDR3 is 16 residues long. The CDR3 nucleotides read TGTGCCAGCAGCTTGGCCGGGGGAAAAAATAATTCACCCCTCCACTTT. It specifies CASSLAGGKNNSPLHF.

The chain employs TRBV5-1 and TRBJ2-1, with TRBD1 matching 8 bases. Per germline, CDR1 SGHRS and CDR2 YFSETQ. V trimming: 2 bases; J trimming: 5 bases; junction bases outside the gene matches: 6. There are 15 residues in the CDR3. CDR3 sequence (DNA): TGCGCCAGCAGCTTAGGACAGGGAGGTCACAATGAGCAGTTCTTC. As protein: CASSLGQGGHNEQFF.

The rearrangement uses TRBV11-3 and TRBJ2-5, with 14 bases aligning to TRBD2. V shed 5 bases, J shed 4 bases, and the junction held 6 bases outside the gene matches. CDR3 length: 16 residues. From germline, CDR1 is SGHNT and CDR2 YENEEA. CDR3 nucleotides: TGTGCCAGCAGCCCAGGACTAGCGGGGGGTGGAGAGACCCAGTACTTC. Translating it yields CASSPGLAGGGETQYF. The full variable domain, its missing parts supplied by reference TRBV11-3 and TRBJ2-5, is EAGVVQSPRYKIIEKKQPVAFWCNPISGHNTLYWYLQNLGQGPELLIRYENEEAVDDSQLPKDRFSAERLKGVDSTLKIQPAELGDSAVYLCASSPGLAGGGETQYFGPGTRLLVL.

This clone was seen once. The V and J genes are TRBV7-3 and TRBJ2-3, with 16 bases that match TRBD2. Germline V gene lookup returns CDR1 SGHTA and CDR2 FQGTGA. J was trimmed by 4 bases and V by 5 bases; bases with no gene match: 6. The CDR3 contains 17 residues. The CDR3 DNA is TGTGCCAGCAGCAAGGGGACTAGCGGGGGGGCGGCAGATACGCAGTATTTT. It yields the protein CASSKGTSGGAADTQYF.

The V and J genes are TRBV19 and TRBJ1-2; D possibly corresponds to TRBD1 (5 bases). Per the germline V gene, CDR1 is LNHDA and CDR2 is SQIVND (reference sequence). The CDR3 consists of 15 residues. V was trimmed by 4 bases and J by 3 bases, leaving 15 bases between them. The CDR3 sequence: CASSTGGAAYYGYTF. The DNA of the CDR3 is TGTGCCAGTAGTACCGGTGGGGCGGCGTACTATGGCTACACCTTC.

This clone was detected once. The chain joins TRBV5-1 to TRBJ2-2; TRBD2 aligns across 10 bases. This CDR3 spans 16 amino acids. V shed 6 bases and J 3 bases; nucleotides not matched to a gene: 8. The V gene's germline CDR1 is SGHRS and CDR2 YFSETQ. The CDR3 is CASTAGTSVYTGELFF. CDR3 DNA sequence: TGCGCCAGCACCGCAGGGACTAGCGTTTACACCGGGGAGCTGTTTTTT.

The chain is built from TRBV2 and TRBJ1-3; the match to TRBD1 covers 9 bases. V lost 7 bases to trimming and J lost 4 bases; unmatched junction nucleotides: 5. Germline V gene sequence: CDR1 SNHLY, CDR2 FYNNEI. The CDR3 has 14 amino acids. The CDR3 reads CASKLGTGGNTIYF. The CDR3 DNA follows: TGTGCCAGCAAATTAGGGACAGGGGGAAACACCATATATTTT.

This clone was seen more than once but under ten times. The chain links TRBV27 to TRBJ1-1; D may be TRBD1 (6 bases). V dropped 5 bases and J dropped 5 bases, with 12 bases sitting between them. Per the germline V gene, CDR1 is MNHEY and CDR2 is SMNVEV (reference sequence). The CDR3 covers 13 residues. CDR3 sequence reads: CASSPDQGTEAFF. The CDR3 nucleotides are TGTGCCAGCAGTCCCGATCAGGGGACTGAAGCTTTCTTT.

This sequence joins TRBV19 and TRBJ1-6, with a weak D call TRBD1 (5 bases). Deletions cut 1 base from V and 6 bases from J, with 10 bases between. The CDR3 spans 15 residues. The germline V gene encodes CDR1 LNHDA and CDR2 SQIVND (reference sequence). CDR3 DNA sequence: TGTGCCAGTAGTATAGGGGGCTACGTTAATTCACCCCTCCACTTT. Protein: CASSIGGYVNSPLHF.

The chain is built from TRBV10-3 and TRBJ1-1, with TRBD1 identical over 8 bases. The CDR3 is 18 amino acids. Trimming took 3 bases from V and 0 from J; bases not matched to a gene: 12. Germline V gene sequence: CDR1 ENHRY, CDR2 SYGVKD. The CDR3 is CAISDWDRSGIMNTEAFF. The CDR3 DNA reads as TGTGCCATCAGTGATTGGGACAGGTCGGGTATCATGAACACTGAAGCTTTCTTT.

CDR3 sequence: CASSLGRGDYNEQFF. Here the CDR3 DNA reads TGTGCCAGCAGCTTAGGGCGGGGTGACTACAATGAGCAGTTCTTC. The chain joins TRBV11-3 to TRBJ2-1, with D perhaps matching TRBD2 (6 bases). Trimming took off 1 base at V and 3 bases at J, with 10 bases between the two ends. The CDR3 is 15 amino acids. In germline, CDR1 is SGHNT, CDR2 YENEEA.

The rearrangement joins TRBV6-5 to TRBJ1-2, with TRBD1 matching over 7 bases. The CDR3 covers 15 residues. J was trimmed by 6 bases and V by 2 bases; bases with no gene match: 9. Germline assignment: CDR1 MNHEY and CDR2 SVGAGI. The CDR3 DNA is TGTGCCAGCAGTTACATCACCGGGACAGCTAATGGCTACACCTTC. Its translation is CASSYITGTANGYTF.

The genes are TRBV7-9 and TRBJ1-1; TRBD1 agrees at 7 bases. The CDR3 extends over 13 amino acids. The germline gives CDR1 SEHNR, CDR2 FQNEAQ (reference sequence). The trim removed 7 bases at V and 7 bases at J, leaving 9 bases unmatched. CDR3 nucleotides: TGTGCCAGCATTAAGGGGGCAGGGGTTGAAGCTTTCTTT. This translates into CASIKGAGVEAFF. The entire variable domain, with the rest obtained from reference TRBV7-9 and TRBJ1-1, is as follows: DTGVSQNPRHKITKRGQNVTFRCDPISEHNRLYWYRQTLGQGPEFLTYFQNEAQLEKSRLLSDRFSAERPKGSFSTLEIQRTEQGDSAMYLCASIKGAGVEAFFGQGTRLTVV.

The chain uses TRBV27 and TRBJ2-7; 8 bases line up with TRBD2. The length of the CDR3 is 14 residues. The ends lost 2 bases at V and 4 bases at J; junction bases unmatched: 4. CDR1 is MNHEY and CDR2 is SMNVEV in the germline V gene (reference sequence). CDR3 sequence: CASSLGPGGYEQYF. The CDR3 DNA follows: TGTGCCAGCAGTTTAGGGCCGGGAGGGTACGAGCAGTACTTC.

V and J are TRBV5-1 and TRBJ2-3; 8 bases align to TRBD2. The germline V gene has CDR1 SGHRS and CDR2 YFSETQ. V was clipped by 4 bases and J by 4 bases; unmatched bases: 5. The CDR3 loop spans 14 amino acids. The CDR3 coding sequence is TGCGCCAGCAGCCCGGGGGGGTGGGCAGATACGCAGTATTTT. Translation: CASSPGGWADTQYF.

The rearrangement joins TRBV4-2 to TRBJ1-6, with D unclear. The CDR3 contains 22 residues. V was pared by 0 bases and J by 8 bases, with 32 bases between. Germline loops: CDR1 LGHNA, CDR2 YNFKEQ. In DNA form, the CDR3 reads TGTGCCAGCAGCCAAGATTTTTTGGAGACTCTGAACCATCAAGCGAGGGATTCACCCCTCCACTTT. It yields the protein CASSQDFLETLNHQARDSPLHF.

The genes are TRBV7-3 and TRBJ1-3, with D perhaps TRBD1 (5 bases). Between the trimmed V and J ends, which lost 6 bases and 2 bases, there was a span of 14 bases. The CDR3 covers 15 residues. The germline V gene encodes CDR1 SGHTA and CDR2 FQGTGA. DNA of the CDR3: TGTGCCAGCAGTCCTACCAGGGATCCTGGAAACACCATATATTTT. Encoded protein: CASSPTRDPGNTIYF.

The chain carries TRBV7-2 and TRBJ1-2, with D perhaps matching TRBD1 (5 bases). V dropped 5 bases and J dropped 8 bases, with 21 bases sitting between them. The CDR3 totals 15 residues. Germline V gene sequence: CDR1 SGHTA, CDR2 FQGNSA. CDR3 DNA: TGTGCCAGCAGCGAATGGGGACTGAACGAGGGGGGCTACACCTTC. It translates to CASSEWGLNEGGYTF. Together with reference TRBV7-2 and TRBJ1-2, the CDR3 gives the full variable domain: GAGVSQSPSNKVTEKGKDVELRCDPISGHTALYWYRQSLGQGLEFLIYFQGNSAPDKSGLPSDRFSAERTGGSVSTLTIQRTQQEDSAVYLCASSEWGLNEGGYTFGSGTRLTVV.